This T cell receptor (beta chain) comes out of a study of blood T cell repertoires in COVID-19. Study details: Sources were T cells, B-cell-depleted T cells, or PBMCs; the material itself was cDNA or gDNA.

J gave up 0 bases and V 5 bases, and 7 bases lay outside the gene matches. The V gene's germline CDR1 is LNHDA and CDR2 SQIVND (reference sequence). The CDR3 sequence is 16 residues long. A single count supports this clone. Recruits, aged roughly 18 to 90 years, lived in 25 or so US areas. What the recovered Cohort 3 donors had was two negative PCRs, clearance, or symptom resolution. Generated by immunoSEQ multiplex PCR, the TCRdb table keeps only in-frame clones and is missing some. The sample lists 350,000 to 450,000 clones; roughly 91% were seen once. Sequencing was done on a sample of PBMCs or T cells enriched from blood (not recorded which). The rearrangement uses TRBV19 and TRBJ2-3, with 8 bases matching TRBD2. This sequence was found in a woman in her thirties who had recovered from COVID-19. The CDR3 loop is CASSLRTSSSTDTQYF. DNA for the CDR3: TGTGCCAGTAGTCTTCGGACTAGCAGTAGCACAGATACGCAGTATTTT.